This T cell receptor beta chain emerged from a study of CD8 T cells in Susac syndrome. The J segment lost 4 bases and the V segment lost 2 bases, leaving 9 bases of the junction unmatched. The CDR3 loop spans 16 amino acids. The V gene's germline CDR1 is GTSNPN and CDR2 SVGIG (reference sequence). RNA, at roughly 0.45 to 1 ug, was reverse transcribed with random hexamers. TCRdb reprocessed the immunoSEQ multiplex PCR reads via MiXCR and lists one record per CDR3 protein. Among approximately 120,000 distinct CDR3 sequences listed, more than 90% were seen once. The sequence came from a human donor with Susac syndrome. The genes are TRBV30 and TRBJ2-1, with 9 positions matching TRBD2. Sample: CD8+ T cells from PBMCs. The CDR3 reads CAWSNPLAGDYNEQFF. DNA for the CDR3: TGTGCCTGGAGTAACCCCTTAGCGGGAGATTACAATGAGCAGTTCTTC.